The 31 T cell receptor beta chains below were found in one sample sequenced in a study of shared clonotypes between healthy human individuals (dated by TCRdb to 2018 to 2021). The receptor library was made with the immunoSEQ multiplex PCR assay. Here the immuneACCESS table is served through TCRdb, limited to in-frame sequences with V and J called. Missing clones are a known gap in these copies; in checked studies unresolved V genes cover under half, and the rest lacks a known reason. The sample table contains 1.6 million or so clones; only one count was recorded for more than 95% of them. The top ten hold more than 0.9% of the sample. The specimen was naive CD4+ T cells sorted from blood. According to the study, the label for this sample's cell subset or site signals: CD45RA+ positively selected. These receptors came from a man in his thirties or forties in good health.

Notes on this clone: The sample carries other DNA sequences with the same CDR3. CDR3 loop: CASSYSKETQYF. CDR3 nucleotides: TGTGCCAGCAGTTACTCAAAAGAGACCCAGTACTTC. The chain has TRBV6-6 and TRBJ2-5; D ambiguous. The CDR3 runs to 12 residues. Germline V gives CDR1 MNHNY, CDR2 SVGAGI (reference sequence). V lost 0 bases, J lost 3 bases, and 2 bases lay in between.

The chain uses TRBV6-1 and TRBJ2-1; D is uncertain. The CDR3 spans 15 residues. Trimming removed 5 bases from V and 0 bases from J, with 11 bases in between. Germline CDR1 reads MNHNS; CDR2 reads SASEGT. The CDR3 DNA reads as TGTGCCAGCAGTCCTCATCCCTTCTCCTACAATGAGCAGTTCTTC. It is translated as CASSPHPFSYNEQFF.

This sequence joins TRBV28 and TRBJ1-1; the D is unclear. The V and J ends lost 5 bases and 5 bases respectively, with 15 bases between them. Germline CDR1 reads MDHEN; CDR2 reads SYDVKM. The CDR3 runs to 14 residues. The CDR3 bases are TGTGCCAGCAGTCCAACCCTGCGCGGGACTGAAGCTTTCTTT. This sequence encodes CASSPTLRGTEAFF. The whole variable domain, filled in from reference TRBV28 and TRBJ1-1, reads DVKVTQSSRYLVKRTGEKVFLECVQDMDHENMFWYRQDPGLGLRLIYFSYDVKMKEKGDIPEGYSVSREKKERFSLILESASTNQTSMYLCASSPTLRGTEAFFGQGTRLTVV.

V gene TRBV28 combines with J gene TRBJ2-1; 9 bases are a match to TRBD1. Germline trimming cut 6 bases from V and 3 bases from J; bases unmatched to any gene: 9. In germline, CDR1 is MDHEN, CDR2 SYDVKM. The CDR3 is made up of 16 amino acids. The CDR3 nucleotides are TGTGCCAGCAGGTCCTCGGGACAGGGAGTCTACAATGAGCAGTTCTTC. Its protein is CASRSSGQGVYNEQFF. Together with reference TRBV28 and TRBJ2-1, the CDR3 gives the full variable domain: DVKVTQSSRYLVKRTGEKVFLECVQDMDHENMFWYRQDPGLGLRLIYFSYDVKMKEKGDIPEGYSVSREKKERFSLILESASTNQTSMYLCASRSSGQGVYNEQFFGPGTRLTVL.

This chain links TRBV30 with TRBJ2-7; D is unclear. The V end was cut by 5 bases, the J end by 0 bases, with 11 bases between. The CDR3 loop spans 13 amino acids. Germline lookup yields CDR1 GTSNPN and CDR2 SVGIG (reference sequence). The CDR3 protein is CAWSKGSSYEQYF. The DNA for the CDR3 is TGTGCCTGGTCGAAGGGTTCCTCCTACGAGCAGTACTTC.

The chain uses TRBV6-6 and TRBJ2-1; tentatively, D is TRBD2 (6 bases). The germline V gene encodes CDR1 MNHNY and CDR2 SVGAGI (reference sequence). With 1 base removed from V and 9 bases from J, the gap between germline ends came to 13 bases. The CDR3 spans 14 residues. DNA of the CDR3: TGTGCCAGCAGTTACTATCAGGCGGGGAGTGAGCAGTTCTTC. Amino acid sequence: CASSYYQAGSEQFF.

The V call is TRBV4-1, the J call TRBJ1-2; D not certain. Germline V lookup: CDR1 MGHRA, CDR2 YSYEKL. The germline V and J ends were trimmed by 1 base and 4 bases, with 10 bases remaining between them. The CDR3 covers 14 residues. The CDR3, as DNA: TGCGCCAGCAGCCAAGCGTTGGGCTTCTATGGCTACACCTTC. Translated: CASSQALGFYGYTF.

The CDR3 DNA sequence: TGTGCCAGTAACCTAGGTGGAGAACAGCCCCAGCATTTT. It yields the protein CASNLGGEQPQHF. This sequence joins TRBV19 and TRBJ1-5; D gene unclear. The CDR3 length is 13 residues. CDR1 is LNHDA and CDR2 is SQIVND in the germline V gene (reference sequence). V lost 7 bases to trimming and J lost 7 bases, with 14 bases between them.

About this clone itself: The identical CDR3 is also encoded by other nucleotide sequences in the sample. The CDR3 DNA sequence: TGCGCCAGCAGCTTGGCAGGAAACTACGAGCAGTACTTC. It codes for CASSLAGNYEQYF. The rearrangement uses TRBV5-1 and TRBJ2-7; D gene ambiguous. The CDR3 is 13 residues long. Germline V gene data show CDR1 as SGHRS and CDR2 as YFSETQ. V was cut by 0 bases and J by 3 bases, with 7 bases left in between.

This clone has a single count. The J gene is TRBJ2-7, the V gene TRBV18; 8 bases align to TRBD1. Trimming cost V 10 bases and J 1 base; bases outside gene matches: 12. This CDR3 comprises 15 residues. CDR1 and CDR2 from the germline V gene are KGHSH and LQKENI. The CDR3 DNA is TGTGCCACCTCGAGACTTCGGACAGGGTCCTACGAGCAGTACTTC. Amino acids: CATSRLRTGSYEQYF. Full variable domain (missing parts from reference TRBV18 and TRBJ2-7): NAGVMQNPRHLVRRRGQEARLRCSPMKGHSHVYWYRQLPEEGLKFMVYLQKENIIDESGMPKERFSAEFPKEGPSILRIQQVVRGDSAAYFCATSRLRTGSYEQYFGPGTRLTVT.

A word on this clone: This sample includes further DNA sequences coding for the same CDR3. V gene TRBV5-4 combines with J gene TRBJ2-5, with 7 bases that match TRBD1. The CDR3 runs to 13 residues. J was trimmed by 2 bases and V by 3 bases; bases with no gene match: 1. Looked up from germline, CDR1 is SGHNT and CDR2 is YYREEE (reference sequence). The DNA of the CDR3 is TGTGCCAGCAGCTCGGGACAGCAAGAGACCCAGTACTTC. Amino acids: CASSSGQQETQYF.

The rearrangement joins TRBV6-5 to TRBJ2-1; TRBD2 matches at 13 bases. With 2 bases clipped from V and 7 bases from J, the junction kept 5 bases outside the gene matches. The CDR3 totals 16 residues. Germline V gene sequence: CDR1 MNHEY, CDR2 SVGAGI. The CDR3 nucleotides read TGTGCCAGCAGTTACAAGACTAGCGGGAGGTTAAATGAGCAGTTCTTC. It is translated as CASSYKTSGRLNEQFF.

The CDR3 loop reads CASSIRIGTFTYEQYF. The CDR3 DNA reads as TGTGCCAGTAGTATTCGTATAGGGACATTTACCTACGAGCAGTACTTC. The chain carries TRBV19 and TRBJ2-7, with D possibly being TRBD1 (6 bases). Germline CDR1 reads LNHDA; CDR2 reads SQIVND (reference sequence). V was clipped by 3 bases and J by 2 bases, with 17 bases between them. The CDR3 length is 16 residues. The whole variable domain, remainder taken from reference TRBV19 and TRBJ2-7, is DGGITQSPKYLFRKEGQNVTLSCEQNLNHDAMYWYRQDPGQGLRLIYYSQIVNDFQKGDIAEGYSVSREKKESFPLTVTSAQKNPTAFYLCASSIRIGTFTYEQYFGPGTRLTVT.

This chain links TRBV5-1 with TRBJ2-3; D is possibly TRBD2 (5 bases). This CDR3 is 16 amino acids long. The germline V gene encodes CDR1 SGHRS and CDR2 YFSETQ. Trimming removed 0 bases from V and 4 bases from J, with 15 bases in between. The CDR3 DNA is TGCGCCAGCAGCTTGGAACTAGGGTCCTTTGCAGATACGCAGTATTTT. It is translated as CASSLELGSFADTQYF. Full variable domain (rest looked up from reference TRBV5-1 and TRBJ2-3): KAGVTQTPRYLIKTRGQQVTLSCSPISGHRSVSWYQQTPGQGLQFLFEYFSETQRNKGNFPGRFSGRQFSNSRSEMNVSTLELGDSALYLCASSLELGSFADTQYFGPGTRLTVL.

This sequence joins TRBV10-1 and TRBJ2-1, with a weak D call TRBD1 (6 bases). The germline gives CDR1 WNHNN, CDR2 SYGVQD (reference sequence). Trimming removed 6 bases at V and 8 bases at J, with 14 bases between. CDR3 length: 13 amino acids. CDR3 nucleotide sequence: TGCGCCAGCAGCACAGGGATCGGGTATGAGCAGTTCTTC. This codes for CASSTGIGYEQFF.

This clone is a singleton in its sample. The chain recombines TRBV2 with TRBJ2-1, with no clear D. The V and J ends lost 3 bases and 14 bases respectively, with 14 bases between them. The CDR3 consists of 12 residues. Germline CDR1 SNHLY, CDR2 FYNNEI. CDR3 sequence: CASSDDNQWKFF. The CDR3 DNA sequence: TGTGCCAGCAGTGATGACAACCAATGGAAGTTCTTC.

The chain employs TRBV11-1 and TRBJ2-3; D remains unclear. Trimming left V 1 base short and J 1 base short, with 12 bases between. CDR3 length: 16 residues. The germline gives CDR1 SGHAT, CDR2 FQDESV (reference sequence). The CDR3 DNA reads TGTGCCAGCAGCTTAGAGGCAGGATGGGGCACAGATACGCAGTATTTT. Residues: CASSLEAGWGTDTQYF.

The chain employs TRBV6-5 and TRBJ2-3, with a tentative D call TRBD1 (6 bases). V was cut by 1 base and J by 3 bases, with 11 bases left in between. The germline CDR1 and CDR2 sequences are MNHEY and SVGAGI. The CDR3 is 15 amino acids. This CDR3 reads CASSYLGARTDTQYF. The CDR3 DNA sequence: TGTGCCAGCAGTTACTTGGGGGCAAGAACAGATACGCAGTATTTT.

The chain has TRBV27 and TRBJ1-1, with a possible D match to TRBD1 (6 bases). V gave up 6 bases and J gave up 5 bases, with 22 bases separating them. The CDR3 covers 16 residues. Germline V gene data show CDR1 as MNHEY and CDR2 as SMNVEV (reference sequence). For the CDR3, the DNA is TGTGCCAGCAGACCACCCCTTGGGAGGGGGGGGACTGAAGCTTTCTTT. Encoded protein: CASRPPLGRGGTEAFF.

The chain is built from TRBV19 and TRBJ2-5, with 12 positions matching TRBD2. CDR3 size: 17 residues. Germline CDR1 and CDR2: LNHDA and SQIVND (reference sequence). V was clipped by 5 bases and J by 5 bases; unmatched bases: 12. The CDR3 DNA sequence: TGTGCCAGTAGTGTCGGGACTAGCGGGCCAGGGGTGGAGACCCAGTACTTC. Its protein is CASSVGTSGPGVETQYF.

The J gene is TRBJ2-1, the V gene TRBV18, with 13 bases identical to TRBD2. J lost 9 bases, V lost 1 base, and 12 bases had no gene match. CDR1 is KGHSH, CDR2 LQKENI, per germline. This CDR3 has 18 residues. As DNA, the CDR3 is TGTGCCAGCTCACCACGAGGACTAGCGGGAGCGAGAACCAGTGAGCAGTTCTTC. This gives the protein CASSPRGLAGARTSEQFF.

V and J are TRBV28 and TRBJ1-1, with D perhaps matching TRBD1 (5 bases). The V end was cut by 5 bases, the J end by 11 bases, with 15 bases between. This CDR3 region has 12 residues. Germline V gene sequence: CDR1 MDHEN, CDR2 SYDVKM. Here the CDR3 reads CASSRRPEGAFF. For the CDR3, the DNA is TGTGCCAGCAGTAGGAGACCCGAGGGGGCTTTCTTT.

This chain's CDR3 is CASSLGLLAGGWGNEQFF. CDR3 sequence (DNA): TGTGCCAGCAGCTTAGGCCTTCTAGCGGGAGGCTGGGGAAATGAGCAGTTCTTC. The gene calls are TRBV11-3 and TRBJ2-1; TRBD2 matches 11 bases. The germline gives CDR1 SGHNT, CDR2 YENEEA. The CDR3 loop spans 18 amino acids. V shed 1 base and J 7 bases; nucleotides not matched to a gene: 12.

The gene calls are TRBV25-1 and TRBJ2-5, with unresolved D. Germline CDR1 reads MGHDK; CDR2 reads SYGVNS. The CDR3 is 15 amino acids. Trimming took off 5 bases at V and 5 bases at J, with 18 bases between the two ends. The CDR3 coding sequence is TGTGCCAGCAGTTCCTCTTTATCTGCCCAGGAGACCCAGTACTTC. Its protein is CASSSSLSAQETQYF.

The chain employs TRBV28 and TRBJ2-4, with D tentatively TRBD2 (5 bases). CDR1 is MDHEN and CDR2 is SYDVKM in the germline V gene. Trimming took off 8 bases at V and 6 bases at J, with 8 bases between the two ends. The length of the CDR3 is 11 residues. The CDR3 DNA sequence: TGTGCCAGCCGAGGGATAAACATTCAGTACTTC. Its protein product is CASRGINIQYF.

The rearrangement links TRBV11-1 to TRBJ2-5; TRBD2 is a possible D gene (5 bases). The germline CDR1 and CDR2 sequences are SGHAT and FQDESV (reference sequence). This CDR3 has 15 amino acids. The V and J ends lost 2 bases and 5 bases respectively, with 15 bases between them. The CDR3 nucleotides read TGTGCCAGCAGCTTAAGGAAACTAGTCTGGGAGACCCAGTACTTC. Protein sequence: CASSLRKLVWETQYF.

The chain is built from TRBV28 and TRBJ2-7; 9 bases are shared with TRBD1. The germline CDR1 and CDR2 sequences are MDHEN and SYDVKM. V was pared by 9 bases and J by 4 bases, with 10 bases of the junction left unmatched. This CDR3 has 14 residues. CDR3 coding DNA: TGTGCCAGTAAGACAGGGGGGGACCGTTACGAGCAGTACTTC. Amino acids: CASKTGGDRYEQYF.

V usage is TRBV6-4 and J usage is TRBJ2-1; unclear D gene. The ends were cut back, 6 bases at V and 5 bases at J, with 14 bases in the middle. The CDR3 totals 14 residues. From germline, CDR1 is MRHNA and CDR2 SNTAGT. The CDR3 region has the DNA TGTGCCAGCAGCGTTGATCTTTCTAACAATGAGCAGTTCTTC. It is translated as CASSVDLSNNEQFF.

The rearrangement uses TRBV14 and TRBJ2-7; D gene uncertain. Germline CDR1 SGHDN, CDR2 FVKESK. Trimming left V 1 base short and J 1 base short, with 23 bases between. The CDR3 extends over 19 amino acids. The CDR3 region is CASSQVKETASSRSYEQYF. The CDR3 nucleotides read TGTGCCAGCAGCCAAGTTAAGGAAACAGCATCATCAAGGTCCTACGAGCAGTACTTC.

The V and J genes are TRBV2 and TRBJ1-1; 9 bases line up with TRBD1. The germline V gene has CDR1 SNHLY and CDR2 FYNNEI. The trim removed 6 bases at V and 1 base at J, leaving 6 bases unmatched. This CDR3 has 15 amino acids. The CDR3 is CASRETQGANTEAFF. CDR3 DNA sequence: TGTGCCAGCAGAGAAACACAGGGGGCGAACACTGAAGCTTTCTTT.

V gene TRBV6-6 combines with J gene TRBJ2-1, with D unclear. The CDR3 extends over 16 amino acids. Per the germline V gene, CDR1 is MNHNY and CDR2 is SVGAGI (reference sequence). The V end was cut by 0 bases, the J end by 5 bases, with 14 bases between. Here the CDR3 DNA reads TGTGCCAGCAGTTACTCGCTAGAACCCACTCACAATGAGCAGTTCTTC. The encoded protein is CASSYSLEPTHNEQFF.